The clone carrying this T cell receptor beta chain was seen a handful of times. These data belong to a study of radiotherapy plus CTLA-4 blockade in lung cancer. The repertoire was sequenced with immunoSEQ multiplex PCR; TCRdb's copy has only in-frame clones and lacks some. Of about 62,000 clones listed, 65% to 85% are singletons. Those patients who had chemo-refractory metastatic non-small-cell lung cancer were given focal radiation along with CTLA-4 blockade through ipilimumab. Trimming removed 5 bases from V and 1 base from J; junction bases left unmatched: 4. CDR1 MNHNY and CDR2 SVGAGI come from the germline V gene (reference sequence). This CDR3 contains 15 residues.

This receptor was taken from a human donor with non-small cell lung cancer who had a complete response to radiotherapy plus ipilimumab. The chain employs TRBV6-6 and TRBJ1-4; TRBD1 matches at 7 bases. The input for sequencing was peripheral blood, taken from a patient treated with radiotherapy plus ipilimumab. CDR3 protein: CASSERQGTNEKLFF. The CDR3 DNA sequence: TGTGCCAGCAGTGAGCGACAGGGAACTAATGAAAAACTGTTTTTT.